These 12 T cell receptor beta chains were all obtained from the same sample, sequenced in a study of T cell responses to AZD1222 COVID-19 vaccine. Some clones are missing from TCRdb's copy, which holds only in-frame ones; the method was immunoSEQ multiplex PCR. The data contain some 180,000 clones, approximately 90% of them seen just once; the ten biggest clones take up approximately 1.8%. Material: peripheral blood, obtained 28 days after the second AZD1222 dose. The receptors were sampled from an adult who received the AZD1222 COVID-19 vaccine.

The chain couples TRBV7-6 to TRBJ1-6; perhaps TRBD1 as D (6 bases). The germline V and J ends were trimmed by 4 bases and 9 bases, with 19 bases remaining between them. Germline CDR1 and CDR2: SGHVS and FNYEAQ. This CDR3 has 16 amino acids. Here the CDR3 DNA reads TGTGCCAGCAGCTCAACGCTACAGGGAACAAGTTCACCCCTCCACTTT. Encoded protein: CASSSTLQGTSSPLHF.

The chain has TRBV7-2 and TRBJ2-2; TRBD2 matches at 14 bases. The CDR3 runs 16 residues. After removal of 3 bases from V and 4 bases from J, the junction contained 1 base not matched to a gene. Germline V gene sequence: CDR1 SGHTA, CDR2 FQGNSA. CDR3 DNA sequence: TGTGCCAGCAGCTTCGGACTAGCGGGGGGCACCGGGGAGCTGTTTTTT. It translates to CASSFGLAGGTGELFF.

The V gene is TRBV4-1, the J gene TRBJ2-1; 8 bases match TRBD1. This CDR3 is 15 amino acids long. V trimming: 3 bases; J trimming: 7 bases; junction bases outside the gene matches: 8. CDR1 is MGHRA, CDR2 YSYEKL, per germline. CDR3 in DNA: TGCGCCAGCAGCCACTTGGACAGGGAAAATAATGAGCAGTTCTTC. It is translated as CASSHLDRENNEQFF.

This chain connects TRBV4-3 to TRBJ1-3, with D hard to call. V was trimmed by 3 bases and J by 0 bases, leaving 27 bases between them. Germline-derived CDR1 and CDR2 are LGHNA and YSLEER. The CDR3 covers 21 residues. CDR3 in DNA: TGCGCCAGCAGCCAGGCACTCGCTCATCCGTTGGCAGGATTCTCTGGAAACACCATATATTTT. Residues: CASSQALAHPLAGFSGNTIYF.

The chain uses TRBV11-3 and TRBJ2-5; 7 nucleotides align to TRBD1. There are 14 residues in the CDR3. V was pared by 1 base and J by 4 bases, with 3 bases of the junction left unmatched. Per germline, CDR1 SGHNT and CDR2 YENEEA. As DNA, the CDR3 is TGTGCCAGCAGCTTAGGAGGGGGCAGAGAGACCCAGTACTTC. It yields the protein CASSLGGGRETQYF.

V and J are TRBV29-1 and TRBJ2-5; possibly TRBD1 for D (5 bases). The germline V gene encodes CDR1 SQVTM and CDR2 ANQGSEA. This CDR3 comprises 13 residues. V gave up 2 bases and J gave up 7 bases, with 14 bases separating them. CDR3 coding DNA: TGCAGCGTTGAAAAGGGGAAGGGAAGGACCCAGTACTTC. It translates to CSVEKGKGRTQYF. The entire variable domain, with the rest obtained from reference TRBV29-1 and TRBJ2-5, is as follows: SAVISQKPSRDICQRGTSLTIQCQVDSQVTMMFWYRQQPGQSLTLIATANQGSEATYESGFVIDKFPISRPNLTFSTLTVSNMSPEDSSIYLCSVEKGKGRTQYFGPGTRLLVL.

V and J are TRBV6-2 or TRBV6-3 and TRBJ2-6, with D perhaps matching TRBD1 or TRBD2 (5 bases each). With 2 bases removed from V and 0 bases from J, the gap between germline ends came to 5 bases. CDR1 is MNHEY, CDR2 SVGEGT, per germline. This CDR3 is built from 15 residues. The DNA for the CDR3 is TGTGCCAGCAGTTACGGGGGCTCTGGGGCCAACGTCCTGACTTTC. Its translation is CASSYGGSGANVLTF.

The gene calls are TRBV6-7 and TRBJ2-3; TRBD2 matches 7 bases. TRBV6-7 is assigned to the ORF class and has an uncertain function. The CDR3 loop spans 15 amino acids. Trimming removed 4 bases from V and 2 bases from J; junction bases left unmatched: 6. The CDR3 bases are TGTGCCAGCAGTTTCCCTAGCGGCGTCACAGATACGCAGTATTTT. This codes for CASSFPSGVTDTQYF.

The chain uses TRBV14 and TRBJ2-7, with D tentatively TRBD1 (5 bases). The CDR3 sequence is 14 residues long. The germline gives CDR1 SGHDN, CDR2 FVKESK. Trimming removed 4 bases at V and 0 bases at J, with 10 bases between. In DNA, the CDR3 is TGTGCCAGCAGCCCGCCCAGGGACTCCTACGAGCAGTACTTC. Translated, it gives CASSPPRDSYEQYF. The full variable domain, its missing parts supplied by reference TRBV14 and TRBJ2-7, is EAGVTQFPSHSVIEKGQTVTLRCDPISGHDNLYWYRRVMGKEIKFLLHFVKESKQDESGMPNNRFLAERTGGTYSTLKVQPAELEDSGVYFCASSPPRDSYEQYFGPGTRLTVT.

V gene TRBV7-9 combines with J gene TRBJ2-2; 9 bases fit TRBD2. The CDR3 runs 15 residues. Germline V gene lookup returns CDR1 SEHNR and CDR2 FQNEAQ (reference sequence). The V and J ends lost 5 bases and 2 bases, in that order; junction bases with no gene match: 3. In DNA form, the CDR3 reads TGTGCCAGCAGCCTTAGCGGGAGAAACACCGGGGAGCTGTTTTTT. Translating gives CASSLSGRNTGELFF.

This clone came up a few times. The rearrangement links TRBV4-1 to TRBJ1-5; no clear D gene. The CDR3 is made up of 17 amino acids. The V gene's germline CDR1 is MGHRA and CDR2 YSYEKL. Trimming removed 0 bases from V and 2 bases from J, with 14 bases in between. CDR3 loop: CASSQDRSGSGNQPQHF. For the CDR3, the DNA is TGCGCCAGCAGCCAAGATCGGAGCGGCAGCGGCAATCAGCCCCAGCATTTT.

The chain couples TRBV27 to TRBJ2-1; D gene uncertain. The CDR3 has 15 residues. Trimming took off 4 bases at V and 6 bases at J, with 16 bases between the two ends. From germline, CDR1 is MNHEY and CDR2 SMNVEV (reference sequence). CDR3 in DNA: TGTGCCAGCAGTTCAAGGGTAGCCACCGTCAATGAGCAGTTCTTC. It specifies CASSSRVATVNEQFF.